This T cell receptor beta chain is from a study of blood T cells in healthy people across ages. Overall study findings and caveats: Aged donors had fewer naive CD4+ cells and lower diversity than long-lived donors.

To note about this clonotype: Its target is unknown.

A sample-barcoded 5' primer and a J-beta primer mix were used in a second PCR of roughly 7 to 11 cycles. Each single sample gave us at least 2.5 million CDR3-containing paired-end reads. TCRdb reprocessed the 5' RACE reads with MiXCR, giving one entry per CDR3 protein. The sample carries about 830,000 distinct CDR3 sequences, around 68% recorded once. Healthy Caucasians from Russia aged about 6 to 95 served as donors. The V gene lost 0 bases and the J gene lost 3 bases, with 12 bases spanning the gap. The CDR3 loop spans 15 amino acids. Germline V lookup: CDR1 SGHTA, CDR2 FQGNSA. The receptor was isolated from a man aged 25 to 45 in good health. J is TRBJ2-7 and V is TRBV7-2; D unresolved. Sequences were obtained from blood. The CDR3 DNA is TGTGCCAGCAGCTTAGCCCAGTCTAGGCTCTACGAGCAGTACTTC. This gives the protein CASSLAQSRLYEQYF.